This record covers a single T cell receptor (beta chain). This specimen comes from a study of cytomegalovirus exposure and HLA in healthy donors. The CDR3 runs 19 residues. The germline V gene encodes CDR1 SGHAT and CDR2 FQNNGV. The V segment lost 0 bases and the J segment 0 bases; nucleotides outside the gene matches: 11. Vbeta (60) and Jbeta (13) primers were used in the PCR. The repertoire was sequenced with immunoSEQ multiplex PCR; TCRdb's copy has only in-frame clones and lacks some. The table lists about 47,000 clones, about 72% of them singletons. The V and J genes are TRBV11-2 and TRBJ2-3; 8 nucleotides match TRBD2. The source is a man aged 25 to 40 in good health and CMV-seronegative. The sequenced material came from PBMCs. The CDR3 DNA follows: TGTGCCAGCAGCTTAGATCTCTTTACTAGCGGACTTAGCACAGATACGCAGTATTTT. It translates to CASSLDLFTSGLSTDTQYF.